The sequence of this T cell receptor beta chain was determined in a study of CD8 T cells in ankylosing spondylitis. This clonotype has a handful of counts. Its cognate antigen is unknown. Overall study findings and caveats: Enrichment of disease-linked clones was reportedly significant in matched ankylosing spondylitis synovial fluid.

Per germline, CDR1 MDHEN and CDR2 SYDVKM. V lost 8 bases and J lost 3; bases outside the gene matches: 14. This CDR3 is 17 amino acids long. A single record per CDR3 protein comes from TCRdb applying MiXCR to the 5' RACE reads. The sample gives more than 250,000 distinct CDR3 sequences, around a tenth of which show up once; more than 7% is in the top ten. Source material: blood, either unsorted or a sorted T cell fraction (not recorded which). This receptor was obtained from a female donor with ankylosing spondylitis or in good health (not recorded which). V gene TRBV28 combines with J gene TRBJ2-7; TRBD2 matches at 12 bases. CDR3 protein: CASPPSGGAKADYEQYF. DNA for the CDR3: TGTGCCAGCCCCCCTAGCGGGGGGGCAAAGGCGGACTACGAGCAGTACTTC.